These T cell receptor beta chains were read from a single sample in a study of blood T cell repertoires in COVID-19. Sequenced by immunoSEQ multiplex PCR; TCRdb stores in-frame clones only, minus some. The repertoire holds about 430,000 clones, with 70% to 90% as singletons. The sequencing sample was made of PBMCs or T cells enriched from blood (not recorded which). The origin of the receptors is a woman between 18 and 30 years old who had been exposed to COVID-19. The CDR3 runs from the conserved cysteine through the conserved F or W. A D gene is named only where the DNA matches it firmly. Clone size is stated in some rows and not others, as once, few, many or a class when expanded.

J | D | V | size | CDR3 | DNA
TRBJ2-7 | NA | TRBV6-5 | NA | CASSYHPQASTSEQYF | TGTGCCAGCAGTTACCACCCACAGGCCTCAACCTCCGAGCAGTACTTC
TRBJ1-6 | TRBD1 | TRBV4-1 | NA | CASSLTTGGISPLHF | TGCGCCAGCAGCCTAACGACAGGGGGGATTTCACCCCTCCACTTT
TRBJ1-1 | NA | TRBV15 | NA | CATSLTGLGAEAFF | TGTGCCACCAGCCTGACAGGCCTAGGCGCTGAAGCTTTCTTT
TRBJ2-3 | NA | TRBV5-6 | NA | CASSLFGGAITDTQYF | TGTGCCAGCAGCTTGTTTGGCGGGGCGATCACAGATACGCAGTATTTT
TRBJ2-3 | NA | TRBV29-1 | NA | CSESGDTDTQYF | TGCAGCGAATCAGGCGACACAGATACGCAGTATTTT
TRBJ1-2 | NA | TRBV4-3 | NA | CASSQTGNYGYTF | TGCGCCAGCAGCCAAACAGGGAACTATGGCTACACCTTC
TRBJ1-1 | TRBD1 | TRBV5-1 | NA | CASSYLGQITEAFF | TGCGCCAGCAGCTACTTGGGACAGATCACTGAAGCTTTCTTT
TRBJ2-3 | NA | TRBV10-3 | NA | CAISDPASNTQYF | TGTGCCATCAGTGACCCCGCTAGCAATACGCAGTATTTT
TRBJ1-4 | TRBD1 | TRBV6-4 | NA | CASSDSESPRQGSEKLFF | TGTGCCAGCAGTGATTCGGAATCACCCCGACAGGGAAGTGAAAAACTGTTTTTT
TRBJ1-1 | NA | TRBV18 | NA | CASSPVGQGGTEAFF | TGTGCCAGCTCACCAGTAGGTCAGGGAGGAACTGAAGCTTTCTTT
TRBJ2-5 | NA | TRBV12-3/TRBV12-4 | NA | CASSLTKQETQYF | TGTGCCAGCAGCTTGACAAAGCAAGAGACCCAGTACTTC
TRBJ1-1 | NA | TRBV7-6 | NA | CASSSDRNTEAFF | TGTGCCAGCAGCTCGGACAGGAACACTGAAGCTTTCTTT
TRBJ1-2 | NA | TRBV18 | NA | CASSPPATTNYGYTF | TGTGCCAGCTCACCACCGGCGACAACTAACTATGGCTACACCTTC
TRBJ2-5 | NA | TRBV5-1 | NA | CASSLQGRETQYF | TGCGCCAGCAGCTTACAGGGAAGGGAGACCCAGTACTTC
TRBJ2-3 | TRBD2 | TRBV3-1/TRBV3-2 | NA | CASSPRRGGTDTQYF | TGTGCCAGCAGCCCTCGCCGGGGGGGCACAGATACGCAGTATTTT
TRBJ1-1 | NA | TRBV4-3 | few | CASSQDGREAFF | TGCGCCAGCAGCCAAGATGGCAGAGAAGCTTTCTTT
TRBJ2-2 | NA | TRBV7-2 | NA | CASRDQVNTGELFF | TGTGCCAGCCGGGATCAAGTAAACACCGGGGAGCTGTTTTTT
TRBJ2-7 | NA | TRBV5-1 | NA | CASSSLSGSYEQYF | TGCGCCAGCAGCTCCCTCAGCGGCTCCTACGAGCAGTACTTC
TRBJ2-3 | NA | TRBV6-6 | NA | CASGTDAGSRQYF | TGTGCCAGCGGAACCGACGCGGGTTCGAGGCAGTATTTT
TRBJ2-6 | NA | TRBV5-6 | NA | CASSFQGSGANVLTF | TGTGCCAGCAGCTTTCAGGGCTCTGGGGCCAACGTCCTGACTTTC
TRBJ1-4 | NA | TRBV19 | NA | CASNRVREKLFF | TGTGCCAGTAATCGTGTCAGGGAAAAACTGTTTTTT
TRBJ2-7 | TRBD1 | TRBV5-1 | NA | CASSSGQGMGYEQYF | TGCGCCAGCAGCTCTGGACAGGGAATGGGATACGAGCAGTACTTC
TRBJ1-5 | TRBD1 | TRBV28 | NA | CASSETGSLSQPQHF | TGTGCCAGCAGTGAGACAGGGAGTTTAAGTCAGCCCCAGCATTTT
TRBJ2-7 | NA | TRBV6-2/TRBV6-3 | NA | CASSYEAYEQYF | TGTGCCAGCAGTTACGAGGCCTACGAGCAGTACTTC
TRBJ2-3 | NA | TRBV7-6 | NA | CASSLEGYTQYF | TGTGCCAGCAGCTTAGAGGGGTATACGCAGTATTTT
TRBJ1-5 | NA | TRBV18 | NA | CASSPQGPDNQPQHF | TGTGCCAGCTCACCACAGGGGCCTGATAATCAGCCCCAGCATTTT
TRBJ1-5 | TRBD1 | TRBV19 | few | CASRGQAYSNQPQHF | TGTGCCAGTAGAGGACAGGCATATAGCAATCAGCCCCAGCATTTT
TRBJ1-1 | TRBD1 | TRBV29-1 | NA | CSVAGPGQLNTEAFF | TGCAGCGTGGCGGGACCGGGACAGTTGAACACTGAAGCTTTCTTT
TRBJ1-2 | TRBD1 | TRBV10-3 | NA | CAIRPPTGTHGYTF | TGTGCCATCAGGCCCCCGACAGGGACGCATGGCTACACCTTC
TRBJ1-1 | TRBD1 | TRBV7-8 | NA | CASSARQGGYTEAFF | TGTGCCAGCAGCGCCCGACAGGGCGGTTACACTGAAGCTTTCTTT
TRBJ1-3 | TRBD1 | TRBV13 | NA | CASSTGQGPGNTIYF | TGTGCCAGCAGCACTGGACAGGGGCCTGGAAACACCATATATTTT
TRBJ2-6 | TRBD2 | TRBV10-1 | few | CARTSGRASGANVLTF | TGCGCCAGGACTAGCGGGAGGGCCTCGGGGGCCAACGTCCTGACTTTC
TRBJ2-5 | TRBD2 | TRBV5-5 | NA | CASSRSASGGQETQYF | TGTGCCAGCAGCCGGTCGGCTAGCGGGGGTCAAGAGACCCAGTACTTC
TRBJ2-3 | TRBD2 | TRBV7-2 | NA | CASSLAGGLVSDTQYF | TGTGCCAGCAGCCTAGCGGGGGGACTAGTATCAGATACGCAGTATTTT
TRBJ1-5 | NA | TRBV28 | NA | CASSGGDQSNQPQHF | TGTGCCAGCAGCGGGGGGGACCAGAGCAATCAGCCCCAGCATTTT
TRBJ2-7 | TRBD1 | TRBV30 | few | CALGQGYEQYF | TGTGCCTTAGGACAGGGGTACGAGCAGTACTTC
TRBJ2-1 | TRBD2 | TRBV7-3 | NA | CASSSRGGDNEQFF | TGTGCCAGCAGCTCGCGCGGGGGGGACAATGAGCAGTTCTTC
TRBJ2-7 | TRBD2 | TRBV10-3 | once | CAISESDFRGLASEQYF | TGTGCCATCAGTGAGTCGGATTTTAGGGGACTAGCAAGCGAGCAGTACTTC
TRBJ2-2 | TRBD2 | TRBV11-2 | NA | CASSLTSGSTGELFF | TGTGCCAGCAGTTTGACTAGCGGGAGTACCGGGGAGCTGTTTTTT
TRBJ2-5 | NA | TRBV28 | NA | CASRYSGQETQYF | TGTGCCAGCAGATATAGCGGCCAAGAGACCCAGTACTTC
TRBJ2-1 | TRBD2 | TRBV27 | NA | CASSSRTSGFNEQFF | TGTGCCAGCAGCAGCAGGACTAGCGGGTTCAATGAGCAGTTCTTC
TRBJ2-5 | NA | TRBV21-1 | NA | CASSKVLGGQETQYF | TGTGCCAGCAGCAAAGTCCTCGGGGGACAAGAGACCCAGTACTTC
TRBJ1-3 | NA | TRBV7-9 | NA | CASSFSFSGNTIYF | TGTGCCAGCAGCTTCTCCTTCTCTGGAAACACCATATATTTT
TRBJ1-4 | TRBD1 | TRBV2 | NA | CASSETGVTNEKLFF | TGTGCCAGCAGTGAAACAGGGGTAACTAATGAAAAACTGTTTTTT